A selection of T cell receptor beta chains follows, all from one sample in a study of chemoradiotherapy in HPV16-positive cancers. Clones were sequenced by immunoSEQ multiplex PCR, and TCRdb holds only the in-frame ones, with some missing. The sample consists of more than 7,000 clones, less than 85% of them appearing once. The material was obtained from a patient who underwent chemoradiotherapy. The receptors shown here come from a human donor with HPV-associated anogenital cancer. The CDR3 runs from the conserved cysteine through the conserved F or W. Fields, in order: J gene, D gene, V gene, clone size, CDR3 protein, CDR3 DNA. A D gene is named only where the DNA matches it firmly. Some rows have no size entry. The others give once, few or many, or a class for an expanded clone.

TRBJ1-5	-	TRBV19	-	CASSKSVNQPQHF	TGTGCCAGTAGTAAGTCGGTTAATCAGCCCCAGCATTTT
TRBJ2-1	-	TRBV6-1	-	CASSEDGQNYNEQFF	TGTGCCAGCAGTGAAGACGGTCAGAATTACAATGAGCAGTTCTTC
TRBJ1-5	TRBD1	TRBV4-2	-	CASSQEDRGRSNQPQHF	TGTGCCAGCAGCCAAGAAGACAGGGGAAGAAGCAATCAGCCCCAGCATTTT
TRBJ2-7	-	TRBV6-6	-	CASSPLSSYEQYF	TGTGCCAGCAGTCCTTTAAGCTCCTACGAGCAGTACTTC
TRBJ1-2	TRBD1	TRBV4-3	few	CASSQEWLQGQDYGYTF	TGCGCCAGCAGCCAAGAGTGGCTACAAGGACAGGACTATGGCTACACCTTC
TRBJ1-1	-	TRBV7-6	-	CASSSSGALNTEAFF	TGTGCCAGCAGCTCATCAGGGGCCCTGAACACTGAAGCTTTCTTT
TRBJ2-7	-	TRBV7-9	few	CASSGSYEQYF	TGTGCCAGCAGTGGGTCCTACGAGCAGTACTTC
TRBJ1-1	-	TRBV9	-	CASSVDGGTEAFF	TGTGCCAGCAGCGTAGACGGGGGAACTGAAGCTTTCTTT
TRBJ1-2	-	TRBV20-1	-	CSAKLGGGYTF	TGCAGTGCTAAGTTGGGTGGCGGCTACACCTTC
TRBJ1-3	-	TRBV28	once	CAIGTTKFRSGNTIYF	TGTGCCATCGGGACAACAAAATTCCGCTCTGGAAACACCATATATTTT
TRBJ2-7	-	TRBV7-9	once	CASSLAREQYF	TGTGCCAGCAGCTTAGCAAGGGAGCAGTACTTC
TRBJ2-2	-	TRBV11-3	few	CASSPRGNTGELFF	TGTGCCAGTTCCCCTAGGGGGAACACCGGGGAGCTGTTTTTT
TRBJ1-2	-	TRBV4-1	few	CASSQRTVSYGYTF	TGCGCCAGCAGCCAACGTACTGTTAGCTATGGCTACACCTTC
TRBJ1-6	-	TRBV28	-	CASSLARLPPLHF	TGTGCCAGCAGTTTAGCCAGGCTGCCACCCCTCCACTTT
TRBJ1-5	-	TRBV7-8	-	CASSPTRGNQPQHF	TGTGCCAGCAGCCCCACCAGGGGAAATCAGCCCCAGCATTTT
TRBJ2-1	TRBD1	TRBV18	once	CASSRQGAGNEQFF	TGTGCCAGCTCTAGACAGGGGGCAGGGAATGAGCAGTTCTTC
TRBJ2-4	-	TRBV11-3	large	CASSLSGDDIQYF	TGTGCCAGCAGCTTATCCGGGGATGACATTCAGTACTTC